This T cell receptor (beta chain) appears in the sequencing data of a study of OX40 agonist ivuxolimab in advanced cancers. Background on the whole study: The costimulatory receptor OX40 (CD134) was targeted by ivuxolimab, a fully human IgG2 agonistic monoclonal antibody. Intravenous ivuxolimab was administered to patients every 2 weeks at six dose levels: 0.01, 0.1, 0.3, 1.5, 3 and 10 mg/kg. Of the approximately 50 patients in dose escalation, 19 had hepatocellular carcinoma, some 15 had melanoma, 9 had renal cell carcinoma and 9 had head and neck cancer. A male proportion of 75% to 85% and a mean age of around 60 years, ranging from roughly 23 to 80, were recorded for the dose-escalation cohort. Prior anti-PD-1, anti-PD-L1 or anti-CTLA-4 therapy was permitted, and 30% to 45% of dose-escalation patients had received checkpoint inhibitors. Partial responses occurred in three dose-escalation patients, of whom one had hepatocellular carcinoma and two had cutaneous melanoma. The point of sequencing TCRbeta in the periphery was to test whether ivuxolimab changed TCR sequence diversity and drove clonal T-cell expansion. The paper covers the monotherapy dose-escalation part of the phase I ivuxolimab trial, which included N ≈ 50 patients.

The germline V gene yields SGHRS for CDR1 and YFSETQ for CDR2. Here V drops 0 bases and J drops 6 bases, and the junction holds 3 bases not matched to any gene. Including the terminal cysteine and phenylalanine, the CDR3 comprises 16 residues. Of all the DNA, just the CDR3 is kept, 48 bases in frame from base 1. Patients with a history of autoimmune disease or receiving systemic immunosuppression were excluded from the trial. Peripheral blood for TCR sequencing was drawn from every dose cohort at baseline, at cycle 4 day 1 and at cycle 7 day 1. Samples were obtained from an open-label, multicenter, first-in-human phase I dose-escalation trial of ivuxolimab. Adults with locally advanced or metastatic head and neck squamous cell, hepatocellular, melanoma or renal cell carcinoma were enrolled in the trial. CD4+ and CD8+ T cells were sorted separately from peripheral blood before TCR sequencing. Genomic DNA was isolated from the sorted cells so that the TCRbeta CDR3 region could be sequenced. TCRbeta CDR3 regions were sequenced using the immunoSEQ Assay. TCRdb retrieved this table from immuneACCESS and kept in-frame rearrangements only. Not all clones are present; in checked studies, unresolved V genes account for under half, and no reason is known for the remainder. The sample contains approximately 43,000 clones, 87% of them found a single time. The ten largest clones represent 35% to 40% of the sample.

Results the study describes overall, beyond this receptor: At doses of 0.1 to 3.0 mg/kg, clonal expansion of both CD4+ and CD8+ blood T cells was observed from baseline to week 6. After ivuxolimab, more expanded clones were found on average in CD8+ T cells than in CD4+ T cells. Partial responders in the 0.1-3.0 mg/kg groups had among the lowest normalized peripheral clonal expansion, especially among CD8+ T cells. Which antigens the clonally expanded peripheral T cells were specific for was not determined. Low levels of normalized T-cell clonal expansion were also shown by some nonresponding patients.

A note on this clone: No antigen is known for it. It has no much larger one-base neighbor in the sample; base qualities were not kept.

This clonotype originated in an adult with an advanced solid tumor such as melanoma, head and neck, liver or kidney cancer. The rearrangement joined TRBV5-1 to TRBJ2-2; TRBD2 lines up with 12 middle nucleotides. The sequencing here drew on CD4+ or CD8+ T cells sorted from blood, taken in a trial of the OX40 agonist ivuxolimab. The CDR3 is CASSLGLAGAAGELFF. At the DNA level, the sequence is TGCGCCAGCAGCTTGGGACTAGCGGGGGCGGCCGGGGAGCTGTTTTTT.